The 7 T cell receptor beta chains listed next were all sequenced from one sample in a study of monozygotic twins with inflammatory bowel disease. TCRdb reprocessed the 5' RACE reads and stores each CDR3 protein as one record, lacking DNA. The sample table sets out about 350,000 distinct CDR3 sequences. Sample: blood. The receptors stem from a human donor with ulcerative colitis or Crohn's disease, or a healthy co-twin of an affected twin (not recorded which).

This chain joins TRBV4-2 and TRBJ1-1. CDR1 and CDR2 from the germline V gene are LGHNA and YNFKEQ. The CDR3 consists of 17 residues. CDR3 region: CASSQDRGESWIPEAFF.

This chain joins TRBV5-1 and TRBJ2-1; TCRdb gives TRBD1 as the D gene, but with no DNA this cannot be confirmed. The CDR3 has 14 residues. Germline loops: CDR1 SGHRS, CDR2 YFSETQ. Here the CDR3 reads CASSVRGGLNEQFF.

V is TRBV12-3 or TRBV12-4 and J is TRBJ2-1; the D call of TRBD1 rests on TCRdb alone, since no DNA is present to check it. CDR3 size: 15 residues. CDR3 amino acids: CASSLSGTGIGEQFF.

V gene TRBV6-2 or TRBV6-3 combines with J gene TRBJ2-1; TCRdb designates TRBD1, a call that cannot be tested without DNA. CDR1 and CDR2 from the germline V gene are MNHEY and SVGEGT. The CDR3 loop spans 16 amino acids. The CDR3 protein is CASSYGLTGLANEQFF.

The chain has TRBV20-1 and TRBJ1-5; there is no DNA to check the TCRdb D call of TRBD1. This CDR3 has 14 residues. Germline assignment: CDR1 DFQATT and CDR2 SNEGSKA (reference sequence). The chain's CDR3 is CSALPGQGNQPQHF.

J is TRBJ2-2 and V is TRBV28; TCRdb indicates TRBD2, and absent DNA this call remains unverified. The CDR3 is 14 amino acids. In germline, CDR1 is MDHEN, CDR2 SYDVKM. The CDR3: CASSSREVTGELFF.

The chain recombines TRBV28 with TRBJ1-5; TCRdb outputs TRBD1, but without DNA this stays unchecked. CDR3 length: 15 residues. CDR1 is MDHEN, CDR2 SYDVKM, per germline. CDR3 residues: CASSLSRGVRLPQHF.